Given below is one TCR beta chain in context. This sample is part of a study of shared clonotypes between healthy human individuals. Only CD45RO-negative cells positively selected for CCR7 counted as naive CD8 cells, so terminally differentiated effector memory CD45RA+ cells were excluded. This CDR3 contains 17 residues. Trimming took 4 bases from V and 7 from J, leaving 23 bases between them. CDR1 LGHNA and CDR2 YNFKEQ come from the germline V gene. Sequencing was performed with immunoSEQ multiplex PCR; in TCRdb, only in-frame clones are kept and a portion is missing. The top ten clones hold roughly 1.7% of a sample with about 2,200,000 clones, under 95% of them seen once.

This chain connects TRBV4-2 to TRBJ2-1; possibly TRBD1 or TRBD2 for D (5 bases each). Sequencing was performed on naive CD8+ T cells from PBMCs. The source of this sequence is a man between 18 and 35 years old in good health. Some clones in this sample may be carry-over from other donors' samples. CDR3 amino acids: CASSPRDGTQSFNEQFF. CDR3 DNA sequence: TGTGCCAGCAGCCCCAGGGACGGGACCCAATCCTTTAATGAGCAGTTCTTC.